This TCR beta chain was recovered during a study of CD8 T cells in ankylosing spondylitis. TCRdb re-called the 5' RACE reads with MiXCR, one entry per CDR3 protein. The table lists about 440,000 distinct CDR3 sequences, roughly 17% of them singletons. This CDR3 region has 11 residues. Germline V gene lookup returns CDR1 DFQATT and CDR2 SNEGSKA (reference sequence). Trimming took 4 bases from V and 8 from J, leaving 9 bases between them. This clonotype was counted only a few times. Its antigen is still unknown. Study conclusions and caveats: Characteristic of ankylosing spondylitis blood, it appeared, was a TCR beta motif comprising 7 to 9 highly homologous variants.

The rearrangement links TRBV20-1 to TRBJ2-1; D possibly uses TRBD1 or TRBD2 (5 bases each). This TCR was sampled from a male donor with ankylosing spondylitis. Sequenced input: blood, either unsorted or a sorted T cell fraction (not recorded which). CDR3 sequence (DNA): TGCAGTGCTATGGGGACGGATGAGCAGTTCTTC. Protein product: CSAMGTDEQFF.